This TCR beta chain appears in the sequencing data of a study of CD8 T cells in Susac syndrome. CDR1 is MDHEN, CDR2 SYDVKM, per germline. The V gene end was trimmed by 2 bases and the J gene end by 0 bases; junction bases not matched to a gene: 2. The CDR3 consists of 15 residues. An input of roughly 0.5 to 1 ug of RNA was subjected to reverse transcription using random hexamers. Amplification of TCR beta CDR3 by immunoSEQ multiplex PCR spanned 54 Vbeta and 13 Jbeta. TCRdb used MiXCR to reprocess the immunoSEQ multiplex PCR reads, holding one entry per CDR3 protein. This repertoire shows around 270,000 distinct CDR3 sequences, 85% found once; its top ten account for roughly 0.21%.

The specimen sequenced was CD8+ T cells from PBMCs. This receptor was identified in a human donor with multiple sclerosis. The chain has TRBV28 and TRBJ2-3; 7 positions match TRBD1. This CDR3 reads CASSLGTVSTDTQYF. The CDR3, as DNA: TGTGCCAGCAGTTTAGGGACAGTCAGCACAGATACGCAGTATTTT.